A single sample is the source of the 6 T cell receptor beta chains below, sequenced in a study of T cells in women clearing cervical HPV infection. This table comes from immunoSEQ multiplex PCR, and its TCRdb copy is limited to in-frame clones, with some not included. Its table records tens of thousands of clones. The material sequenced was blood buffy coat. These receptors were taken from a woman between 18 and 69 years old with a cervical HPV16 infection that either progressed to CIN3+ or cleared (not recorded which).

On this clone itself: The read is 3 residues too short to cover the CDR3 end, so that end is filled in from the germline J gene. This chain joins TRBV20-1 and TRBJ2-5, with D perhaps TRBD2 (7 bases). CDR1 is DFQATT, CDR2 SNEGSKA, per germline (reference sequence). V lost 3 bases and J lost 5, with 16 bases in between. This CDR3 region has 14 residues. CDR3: CSASDRMGGETQYF. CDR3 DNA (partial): TGCAGTGCTAGCGACAGGATGGGAGGGGAGACC.

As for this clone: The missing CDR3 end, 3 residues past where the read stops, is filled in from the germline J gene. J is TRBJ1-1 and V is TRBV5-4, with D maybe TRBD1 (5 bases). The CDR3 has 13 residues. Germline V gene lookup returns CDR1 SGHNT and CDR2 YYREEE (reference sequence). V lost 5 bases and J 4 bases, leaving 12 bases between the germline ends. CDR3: CASSSGVLTEAFF. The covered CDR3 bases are TGTGCCAGCAGTTCGGGGGTTCTCACTGAA.

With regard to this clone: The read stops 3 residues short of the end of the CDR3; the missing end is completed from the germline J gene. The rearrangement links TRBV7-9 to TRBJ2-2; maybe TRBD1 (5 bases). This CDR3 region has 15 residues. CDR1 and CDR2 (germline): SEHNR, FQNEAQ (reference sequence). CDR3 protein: CASSLGIQGEEKLFF. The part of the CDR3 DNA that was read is TGTGCCAGCAGCTTAGGTATCCAGGGCGAGGAAAAG.

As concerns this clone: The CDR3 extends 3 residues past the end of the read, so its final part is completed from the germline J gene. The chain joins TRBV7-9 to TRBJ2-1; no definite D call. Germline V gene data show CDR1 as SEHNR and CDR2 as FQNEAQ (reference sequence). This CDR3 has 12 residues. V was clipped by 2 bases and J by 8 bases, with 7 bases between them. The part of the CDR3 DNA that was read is TGTGCCAGCAGCTTAACCCGGTATGAG. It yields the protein CASSLTRYE. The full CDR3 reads CASSLTRYEQFF.

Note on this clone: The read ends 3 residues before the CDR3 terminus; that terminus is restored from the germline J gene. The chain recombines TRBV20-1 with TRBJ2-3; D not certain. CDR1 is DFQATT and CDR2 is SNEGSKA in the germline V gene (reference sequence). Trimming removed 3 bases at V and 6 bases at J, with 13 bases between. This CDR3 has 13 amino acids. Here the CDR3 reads CSASISGVDTQYF. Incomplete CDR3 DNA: TGCAGTGCTAGTATTAGTGGTGTGGATACG.

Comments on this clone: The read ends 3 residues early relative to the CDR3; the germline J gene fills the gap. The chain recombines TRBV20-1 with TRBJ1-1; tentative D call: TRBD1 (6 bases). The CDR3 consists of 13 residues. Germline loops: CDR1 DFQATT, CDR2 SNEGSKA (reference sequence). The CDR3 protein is CSAREVAGGRAFF. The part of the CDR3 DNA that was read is TGCAGTGCTAGAGAAGTCGCGGGGGGGCGA.